This T cell receptor (beta chain) stems from a study of T cell repertoires in aging, cancer and after chemotherapy. Turning to the study itself: Donors were grouped into six age bands spanning 30 or younger through 70 or older. Clear clonal overlap appeared across healthy donor samples taken over several months to years. The whole study produced a dataset of several million TCR reads. Whole-study findings and limits: Median generation probability rose over the chemotherapy interval in each cancer cohort, suggesting rebound thymic output.

This clonotype was counted a few times. Antigen: not known. Peripheral blood genomic DNA, not sorted cells or RNA, was the template. TRB rearrangements spanning V, D and J were amplified using mixed TRB-A/B primers. TCRdb independently ran MiXCR on the multiplex PCR reads; one entry per CDR3 protein. This sample yields 3,000 to 4,000 distinct CDR3 sequences, of which roughly 39% are seen a single time; 49% belongs to the top ten. The CDR3 has 14 amino acids. With 5 bases removed from V and 8 bases from J, the gap between germline ends came to 15 bases. Germline CDR1 reads MNHEY; CDR2 reads SMNVEV (reference sequence).

The gene calls are TRBV27 and TRBJ1-4; D unresolved. The origin of this receptor is a human donor in good health. The sequencing sample was made of blood. In DNA, the CDR3 is TGTGCCAGCAGTCTCCGCAATAGGAGGGAAAAACTGTTTTTT. As protein: CASSLRNRREKLFF.